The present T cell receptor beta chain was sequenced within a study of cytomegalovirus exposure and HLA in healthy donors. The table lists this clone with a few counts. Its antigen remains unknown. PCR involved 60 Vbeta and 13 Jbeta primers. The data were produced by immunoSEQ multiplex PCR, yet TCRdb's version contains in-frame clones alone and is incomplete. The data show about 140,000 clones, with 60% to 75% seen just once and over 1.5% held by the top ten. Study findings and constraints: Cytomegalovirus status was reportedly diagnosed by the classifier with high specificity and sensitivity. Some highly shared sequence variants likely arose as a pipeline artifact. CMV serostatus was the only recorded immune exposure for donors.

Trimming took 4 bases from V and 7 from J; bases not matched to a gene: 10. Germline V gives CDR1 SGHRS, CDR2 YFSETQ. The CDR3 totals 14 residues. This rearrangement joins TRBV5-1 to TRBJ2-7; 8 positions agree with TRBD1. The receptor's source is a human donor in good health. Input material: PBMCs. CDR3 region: CASSEGQARGEQYF. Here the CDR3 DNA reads TGCGCCAGCAGCGAGGGACAGGCCCGGGGGGAGCAGTACTTC.